The following is a TCR beta chain sequence with its context. The data stem from a study of control samples from healthy donors and cancer patients. Profiling relied on immunoSEQ multiplex PCR, and the TCRdb table lists in-frame clones only, not all of them. Among 25,000 to 35,000 clones listed, approximately 94% were seen once. This CDR3 is built from 14 residues. V lost 1 base to trimming and J lost 3 bases, with 10 bases between them. CDR1 SGHAT and CDR2 FQNNGV come from the germline V gene. The sequence came from a man aged 55 to 70 in good health. The sequenced material came from blood. The rearrangement links TRBV11-2 to TRBJ2-7; D is unresolved. In DNA, the CDR3 is TGTGCCAGCAGCTTAGGTGAGGAGTTCTACGAGCAGTACTTC. This encodes CASSLGEEFYEQYF.